These T cell receptor beta chains were read from a single sample in a study of T cell repertoires in cytomegalovirus infection. TCRdb itself ran the reads through MiXCR, one entry per CDR3 protein. The sample has about 220,000 distinct CDR3 sequences; 35% to 40% are singletons. The antigens for these receptors are not known. This specimen consisted of CD8+ T cells from cultured PBMCs, obtained from culture after CMV antigen stimulation. The receptors here all came from a human donor in good health (CMV status not recorded). Some clones in this sample may be carry-over from other donors' samples. Each CDR3 is given without its conserved first and last residue.

V: TRBV7-3
J: TRBJ2-3
CDR3: ASSLIGGATDTQY

V: TRBV5-4
J: TRBJ2-3
CDR3: ASSPSGRAGSDTQY

V: TRBV12-3/TRBV12-4
J: TRBJ1-2
CDR3: ASTTDRTNYGYT

V: TRBV2
J: TRBJ2-7
CDR3: ASTGEDRSYEQY

V: TRBV5-1
J: TRBJ2-1
CDR3: ASSLGGGGPPYNEQF

V: TRBV6-2/TRBV6-3
J: TRBJ2-1
CDR3: ASSYILERSPYNEQF

V: TRBV7-9
J: TRBJ1-2
CDR3: ASRSGAGRKGSHGYT

V: TRBV27
J: TRBJ2-7
CDR3: ASSMGQGPYEQY

V: TRBV2
J: TRBJ2-1
CDR3: ASSEWSLNEQF

V: TRBV7-2
J: TRBJ2-7
CDR3: ASSSPPSYEQY

V: TRBV6-1
J: TRBJ1-3
CDR3: ASSEGGTIPPAIY

V: TRBV7-2
J: TRBJ1-6
CDR3: ASSLVQGGNSPLH

V: TRBV12-3/TRBV12-4
J: TRBJ2-7
CDR3: ASSSIYHRGTWLAGGFLSYEQY

V: TRBV28
J: TRBJ1-1
CDR3: ASRRDRVNTEAF

V: TRBV19
J: TRBJ2-2
CDR3: ASSILREDRGAGELF

V: TRBV6-1
J: TRBJ2-7
CDR3: ASSVGINYEQY

V: TRBV7-6
J: TRBJ2-2
CDR3: ASSLDWGPNTGELF

V: TRBV4-1
J: TRBJ1-3
CDR3: ASSQEEGRNGNTIY

V: TRBV5-6
J: TRBJ1-2
CDR3: ASSGGTGVYGYT

V: TRBV7-6
J: TRBJ1-2
CDR3: ASSSRGGGYGYT

V: TRBV15
J: TRBJ1-1
CDR3: ATSSRDRAGTEAF

V: TRBV10-2
J: TRBJ2-1
CDR3: ASRLGGAPRYNEQF

V: TRBV7-9
J: TRBJ1-1
CDR3: ASSLLGGAEMTEAF

V: TRBV6-1
J: TRBJ1-1
CDR3: ASSAGTA

V: TRBV7-6
J: TRBJ2-2
CDR3: ASSGVSQGATGELF

V: TRBV2
J: TRBJ2-1
CDR3: ASRSYSGSSYNEQF

V: TRBV6-6
J: TRBJ2-3
CDR3: ASSYSGGLRTDTQY

V: TRBV24-1
J: TRBJ2-1
CDR3: ATSARRSSYNEQF

V: TRBV19
J: TRBJ1-6
CDR3: ASTPGDYNSPLH

V: TRBV27
J: TRBJ2-7
CDR3: ASSSAGARYEQY

V: TRBV19
J: TRBJ2-1
CDR3: ASSRKGGNVHWNEQF

V: TRBV7-6
J: TRBJ2-5
CDR3: ASSLGSFQETQY

V: TRBV7-9
J: TRBJ2-7
CDR3: ASSLEQGGYEQY

V: TRBV11-2
J: TRBJ1-2
CDR3: ASSLGAYGYT

V: TRBV7-9
J: TRBJ2-7
CDR3: ASSSPGQFYEQY

V: TRBV18
J: TRBJ2-7
CDR3: ASSPKGLRGSPYEQY

V: TRBV6-1
J: TRBJ2-7
CDR3: ASSARQGRWEQY

V: TRBV7-8
J: TRBJ1-1
CDR3: ASSLVGGFGTEAF

V: TRBV27
J: TRBJ2-5
CDR3: ASSFGNRDQETPY

V: TRBV27
J: TRBJ2-6
CDR3: ASSFQGSGANVLT

V: TRBV12-3/TRBV12-4
J: TRBJ2-5
CDR3: ASSWSGLGREVRETQY